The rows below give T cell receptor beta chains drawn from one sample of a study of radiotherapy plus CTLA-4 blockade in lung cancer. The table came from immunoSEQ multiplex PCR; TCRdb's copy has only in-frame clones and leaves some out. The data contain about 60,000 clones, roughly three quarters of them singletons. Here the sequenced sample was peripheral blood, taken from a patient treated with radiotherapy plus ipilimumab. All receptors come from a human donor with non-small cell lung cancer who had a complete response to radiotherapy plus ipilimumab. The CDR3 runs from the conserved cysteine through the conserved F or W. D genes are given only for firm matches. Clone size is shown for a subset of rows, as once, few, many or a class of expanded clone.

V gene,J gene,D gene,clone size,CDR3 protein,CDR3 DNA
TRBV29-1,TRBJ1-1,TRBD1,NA,CSVIWTGVNTEAFF,TGCAGCGTTATCTGGACAGGAGTGAACACTGAAGCTTTCTTT
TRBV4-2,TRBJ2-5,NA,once,CASSQDTMSSSVETQYF,TGTGCCAGCAGCCAAGATACTATGAGCTCATCTGTGGAGACCCAGTACTTC
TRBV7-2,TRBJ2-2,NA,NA,CASSPQGTNTGELFF,TGTGCCAGCAGCCCCCAGGGGACGAACACCGGGGAGCTGTTTTTT
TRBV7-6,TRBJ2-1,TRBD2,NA,CASGAGGRNEQFF,TGTGCCAGCGGGGCGGGGGGGCGTAATGAGCAGTTCTTC
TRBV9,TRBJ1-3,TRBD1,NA,CASSSTRGQGMDTIYF,TGTGCCAGCAGCTCCACTCGTGGACAGGGCATGGACACCATATATTTT
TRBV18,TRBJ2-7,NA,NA,CASSPKVVGSSEQYF,TGTGCCAGCTCACCTAAGGTAGTCGGGTCGTCCGAGCAGTACTTC
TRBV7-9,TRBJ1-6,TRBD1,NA,CASSFPGQGGNSPLHF,TGTGCCAGCAGCTTCCCAGGACAGGGGGGTAATTCACCCCTCCACTTT
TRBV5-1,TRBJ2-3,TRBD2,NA,CASSLGLAGRSSTDTQYF,TGCGCCAGCAGCTTGGGACTAGCGGGACGATCTAGCACAGATACGCAGTATTTT
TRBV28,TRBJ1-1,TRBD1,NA,CASRRQGAGNTEAFF,TGTGCCAGCAGGCGACAGGGGGCTGGGAACACTGAAGCTTTCTTT
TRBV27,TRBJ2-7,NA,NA,CASSPPYEQYF,TGTGCCAGCAGTCCTCCCTACGAGCAGTACTTC
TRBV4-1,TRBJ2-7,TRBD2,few,CASSGLGGVEQYF,TGCGCCAGCAGCGGCCTTGGGGGGGTTGAGCAGTACTTC
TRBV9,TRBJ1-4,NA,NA,CASSGEGPGLVLTNEKLFF,TGTGCCAGCAGCGGGGAGGGGCCAGGCCTGGTACTAACTAATGAAAAACTGTTTTTT
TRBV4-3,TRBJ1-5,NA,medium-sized,CASSQAYRESNQPQHF,TGCGCCAGCAGCCAAGCGTACAGGGAGAGCAATCAGCCCCAGCATTTT
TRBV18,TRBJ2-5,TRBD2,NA,CASSPTSGFRETQYF,TGTGCCAGCTCACCCACTAGCGGTTTTCGAGAGACCCAGTACTTC
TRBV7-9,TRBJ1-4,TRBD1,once,CASSPIWDRGRREEKLFF,TGTGCCAGCAGCCCCATCTGGGACAGGGGACGGCGGGAGGAAAAACTGTTTTTT
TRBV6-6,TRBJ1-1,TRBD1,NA,CASSSSGTGGTEAFF,TGTGCCAGCAGTTCATCCGGGACAGGGGGCACTGAAGCTTTCTTT
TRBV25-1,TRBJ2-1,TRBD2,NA,CASSESTSGSYNEQFF,TGTGCCAGCAGTGAATCAACTAGCGGGAGCTACAATGAGCAGTTCTTC
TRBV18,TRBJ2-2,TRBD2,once,CASSPYRTSGRAGTGELFF,TGTGCCAGCTCACCCTACCGGACTAGCGGGAGGGCTGGCACCGGGGAGCTGTTTTTT
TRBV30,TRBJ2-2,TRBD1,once,CACRTGRNGELFF,TGTGCCTGCAGGACAGGGAGAAACGGGGAGCTGTTTTTT
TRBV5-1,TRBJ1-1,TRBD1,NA,CASSFTTGTFATEAFF,TGCGCCAGCAGCTTTACGACAGGGACTTTCGCCACTGAAGCTTTCTTT
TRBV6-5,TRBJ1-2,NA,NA,CASSYSSVGVTYGYTF,TGTGCCAGCAGTTACTCTTCAGTCGGGGTGACCTATGGCTACACCTTC
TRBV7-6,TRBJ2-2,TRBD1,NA,CASSLSLTRGQVTGELFF,TGTGCCAGCAGCTTATCGCTCACCAGGGGGCAAGTCACCGGGGAGCTGTTTTTT
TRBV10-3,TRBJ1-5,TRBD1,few,CAISPGTGSNQPQHF,TGTGCCATCAGCCCCGGGACAGGGAGCAATCAGCCCCAGCATTTT
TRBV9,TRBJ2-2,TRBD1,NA,CASSVPRGQGETGELFF,TGTGCCAGCAGCGTTCCGAGGGGACAGGGGGAAACCGGGGAGCTGTTTTTT
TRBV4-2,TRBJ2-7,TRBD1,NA,CASSQITGTAYEQYF,TGTGCCAGCAGCCAAATCACCGGGACAGCCTACGAGCAGTACTTC
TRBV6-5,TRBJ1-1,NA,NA,CASSSERGTEAFF,TGTGCCAGCAGTTCTGAAAGGGGGACTGAAGCTTTCTTT
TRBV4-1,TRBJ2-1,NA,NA,CASSQPTRYNEQFF,TGCGCCAGCAGCCAACCCACTAGATACAATGAGCAGTTCTTC
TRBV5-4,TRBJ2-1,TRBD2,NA,CASSLVGLAGVFPNEQFF,TGTGCCAGCAGCTTGGTCGGACTAGCGGGAGTCTTCCCCAATGAGCAGTTCTTC
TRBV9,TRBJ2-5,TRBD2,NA,CASSPLGGLQETQYF,TGTGCCAGCAGCCCCCTCGGGGGACTACAAGAGACCCAGTACTTC
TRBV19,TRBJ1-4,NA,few,CASSTDSATNEKLFF,TGTGCCAGTAGTACCGACAGTGCAACTAATGAAAAACTGTTTTTT
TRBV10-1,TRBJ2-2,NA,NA,CASSPERPGTGELFF,TGCGCCAGCAGTCCAGAGCGGCCAGGCACCGGGGAGCTGTTTTTT
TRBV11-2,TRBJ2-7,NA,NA,CASSFPGTSIQYF,TGTGCCAGCAGCTTTCCCGGGACATCCATACAGTACTTC
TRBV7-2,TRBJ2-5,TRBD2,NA,CASSSSALRGAKETQYF,TGTGCCAGCAGCTCAAGCGCTTTGCGGGGGGCCAAAGAGACCCAGTACTTC
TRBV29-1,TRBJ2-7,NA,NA,CSVVPGNRVNSEQYF,TGCAGCGTTGTTCCGGGAAACAGGGTGAATTCAGAGCAGTACTTC
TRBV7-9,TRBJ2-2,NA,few,CARDKNTGELFF,TGTGCGAGAGACAAGAACACCGGGGAGCTGTTTTTT
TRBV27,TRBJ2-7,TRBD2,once,CASSPTQLAGAGEQYF,TGTGCCAGCAGTCCGACGCAACTAGCGGGAGCAGGCGAGCAGTACTTC
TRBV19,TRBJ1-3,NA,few,CASTKDGTTSGNTIYF,TGTGCCAGTACCAAGGACGGGACAACCTCTGGAAACACCATATATTTT
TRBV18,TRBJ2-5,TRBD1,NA,CASSPGQGVETQYF,TGTGCCAGCTCACCAGGACAGGGAGTTGAGACCCAGTACTTC
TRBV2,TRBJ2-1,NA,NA,CALQRSYDPRSSYNEQFF,TGTGCCCTCCAGAGGAGCTACGACCCCCGCAGCTCCTACAATGAGCAGTTCTTC
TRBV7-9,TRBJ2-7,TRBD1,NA,CASRPGQRSYEQYF,TGTGCCAGCAGACCGGGACAGCGTTCCTACGAGCAGTACTTC
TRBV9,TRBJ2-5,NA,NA,CASSVALDMGQETQYF,TGTGCCAGCAGCGTAGCCTTGGACATGGGCCAAGAGACCCAGTACTTC
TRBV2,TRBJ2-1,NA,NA,CASTTYNEQFF,TGTGCCAGCACAACCTACAATGAGCAGTTCTTC
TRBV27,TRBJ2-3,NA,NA,CAASSGAASFTQYF,TGTGCCGCCAGCTCAGGGGCGGCGAGTTTTACGCAGTATTTT
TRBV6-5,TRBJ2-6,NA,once,CASRRDSSGANVLTF,TGTGCCAGCAGACGCGACAGCTCTGGGGCCAACGTCCTGACTTTC
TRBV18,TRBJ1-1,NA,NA,CASAPREKNTEAFF,TGTGCCAGCGCGCCACGGGAGAAGAACACTGAAGCTTTCTTT
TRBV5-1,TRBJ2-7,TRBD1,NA,CASRRTGEYEQYF,TGCGCCAGCAGACGGACAGGGGAGTACGAGCAGTACTTC